This T cell receptor beta chain was found in a study of PD-1 blockade in mismatch repair-deficient tumors. V dropped 6 bases and J dropped 1; count of bases not matched to a gene: 17. CDR1 is MDHEN, CDR2 SYDVKM, per germline. The CDR3 has 19 residues. Note on this clone: The antigen remains unidentified.

TCRdb keeps only in-frame clones here, not all; method: immunoSEQ multiplex PCR. The repertoire holds fewer than 16,000 clones, with roughly four fifths as singletons. Time point in this sample: 10-day in vitro stimulation with candidate neoantigen peptide 5. Each of roughly seven ELISpot-reactive candidate peptides was used for roughly 10-day stimulation. The rearrangement links TRBV28 to TRBJ2-3; 9 nucleotides match TRBD2. Source: cells cultured in vitro, taken from a patient treated with pembrolizumab. The TCR originated in an adult with mismatch repair-deficient cancer. CDR3 in amino acids: CASRTTSGYDNLGTDTQYF. The CDR3 DNA is TGTGCCAGCAGAACGACTAGCGGATACGACAACCTAGGCACAGATACGCAGTATTTT.